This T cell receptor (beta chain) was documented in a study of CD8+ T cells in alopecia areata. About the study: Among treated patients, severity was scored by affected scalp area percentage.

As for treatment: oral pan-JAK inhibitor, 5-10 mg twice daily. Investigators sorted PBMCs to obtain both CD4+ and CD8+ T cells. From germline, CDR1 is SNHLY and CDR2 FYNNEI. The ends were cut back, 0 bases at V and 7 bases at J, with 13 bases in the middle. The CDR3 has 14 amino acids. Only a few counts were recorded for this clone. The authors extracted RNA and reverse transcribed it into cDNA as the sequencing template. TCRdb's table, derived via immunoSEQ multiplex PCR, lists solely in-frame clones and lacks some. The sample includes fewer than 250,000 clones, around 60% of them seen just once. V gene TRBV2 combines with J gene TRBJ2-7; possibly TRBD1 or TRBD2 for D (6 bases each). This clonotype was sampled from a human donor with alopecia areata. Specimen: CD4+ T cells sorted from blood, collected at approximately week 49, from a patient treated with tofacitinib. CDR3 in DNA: TGTGCCAGCAGTGAAGCGGGGGGCGGTTGGGAGCAGTACTTC. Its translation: CASSEAGGGWEQYF.